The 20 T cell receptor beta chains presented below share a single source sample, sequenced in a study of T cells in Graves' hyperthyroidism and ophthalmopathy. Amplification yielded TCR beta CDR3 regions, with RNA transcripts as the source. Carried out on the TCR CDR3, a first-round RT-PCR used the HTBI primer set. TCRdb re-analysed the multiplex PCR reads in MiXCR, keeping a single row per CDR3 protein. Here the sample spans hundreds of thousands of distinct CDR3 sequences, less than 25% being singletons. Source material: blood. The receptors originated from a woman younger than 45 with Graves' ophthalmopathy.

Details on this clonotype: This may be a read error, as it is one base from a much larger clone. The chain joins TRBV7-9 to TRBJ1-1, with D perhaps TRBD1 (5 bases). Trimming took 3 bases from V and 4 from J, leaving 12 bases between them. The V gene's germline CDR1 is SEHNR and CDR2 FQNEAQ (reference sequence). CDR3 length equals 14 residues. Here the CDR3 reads CASSFKQASTEAFF. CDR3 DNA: TGTGCCAGCAGCTTTAAACAGGCGAGCACTGAAGCTTTCTTT.

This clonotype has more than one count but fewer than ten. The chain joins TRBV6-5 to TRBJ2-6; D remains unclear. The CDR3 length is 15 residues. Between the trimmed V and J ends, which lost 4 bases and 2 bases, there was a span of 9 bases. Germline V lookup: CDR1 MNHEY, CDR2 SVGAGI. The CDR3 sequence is CASSSIPPGANVLTF. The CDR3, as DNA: TGTGCCAGCAGTTCGATTCCGCCTGGGGCCAACGTCCTGACTTTC.

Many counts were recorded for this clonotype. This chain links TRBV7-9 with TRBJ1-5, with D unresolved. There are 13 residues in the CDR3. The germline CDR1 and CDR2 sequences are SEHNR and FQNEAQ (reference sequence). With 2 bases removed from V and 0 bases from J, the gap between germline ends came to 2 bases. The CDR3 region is CASSLTSNQPQHF. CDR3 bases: TGTGCCAGCAGCTTAACTAGCAATCAGCCCCAGCATTTT.

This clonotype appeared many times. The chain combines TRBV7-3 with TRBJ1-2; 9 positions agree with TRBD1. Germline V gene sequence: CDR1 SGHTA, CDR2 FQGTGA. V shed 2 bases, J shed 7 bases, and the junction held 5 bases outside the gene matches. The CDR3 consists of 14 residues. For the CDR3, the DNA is TGTGCCAGCAGCTTAGGCGGGACAGGGAGTGGCTACACCTTC. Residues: CASSLGGTGSGYTF.

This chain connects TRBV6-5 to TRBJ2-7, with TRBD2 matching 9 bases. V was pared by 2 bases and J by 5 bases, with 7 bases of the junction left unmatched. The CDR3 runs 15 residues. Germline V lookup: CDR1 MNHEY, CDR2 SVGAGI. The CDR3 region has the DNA TGTGCCAGCAGTTACGCCGCACTAGCGGGTCACGAGCAGTACTTC. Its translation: CASSYAALAGHEQYF.

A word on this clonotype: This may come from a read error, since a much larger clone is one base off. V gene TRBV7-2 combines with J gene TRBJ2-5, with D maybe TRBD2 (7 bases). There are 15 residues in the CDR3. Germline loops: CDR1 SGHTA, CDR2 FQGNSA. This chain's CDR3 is CASSFRAGTQDTQYF. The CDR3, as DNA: TGTGCCAGCAGCTTCAGAGCGGGGACACAAGATACCCAGTACTTC.

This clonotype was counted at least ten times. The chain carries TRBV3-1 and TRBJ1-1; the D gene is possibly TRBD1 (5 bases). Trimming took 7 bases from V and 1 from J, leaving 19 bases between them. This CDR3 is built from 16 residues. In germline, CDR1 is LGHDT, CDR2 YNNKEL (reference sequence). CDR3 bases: TGTGCCAGCACCGACTCTGTCCCTACAGGGAACACTGAAGCTTTCTTT. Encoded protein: CASTDSVPTGNTEAFF.

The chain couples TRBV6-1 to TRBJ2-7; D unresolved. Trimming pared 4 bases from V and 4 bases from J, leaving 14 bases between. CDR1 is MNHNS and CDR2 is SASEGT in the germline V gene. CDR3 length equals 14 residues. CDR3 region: CASSGATLRYEQYF. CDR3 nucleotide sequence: TGTGCCAGCAGTGGGGCAACGTTAAGGTACGAGCAGTACTTC.

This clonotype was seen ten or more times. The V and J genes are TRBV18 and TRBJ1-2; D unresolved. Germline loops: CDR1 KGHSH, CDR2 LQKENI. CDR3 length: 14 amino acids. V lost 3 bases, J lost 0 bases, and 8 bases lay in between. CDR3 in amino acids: CASSPSAANYGYTF. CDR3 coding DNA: TGTGCCAGCTCACCCTCCGCAGCTAACTATGGCTACACCTTC.

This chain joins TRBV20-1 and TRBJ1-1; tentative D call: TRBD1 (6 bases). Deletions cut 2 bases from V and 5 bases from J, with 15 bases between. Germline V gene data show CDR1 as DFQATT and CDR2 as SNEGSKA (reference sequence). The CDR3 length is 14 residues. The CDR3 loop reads CSARRGGIDTEAFF. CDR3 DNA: TGCAGTGCTAGAAGGGGGGGCATAGATACTGAAGCTTTCTTT.

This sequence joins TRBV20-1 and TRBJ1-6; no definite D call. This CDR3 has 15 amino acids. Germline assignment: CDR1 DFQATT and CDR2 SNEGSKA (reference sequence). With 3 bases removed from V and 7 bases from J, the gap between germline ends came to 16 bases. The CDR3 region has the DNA TGCAGTGCTAGCGGCAGCGACCCTCAAAATTCACCCCTCCACTTT. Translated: CSASGSDPQNSPLHF.

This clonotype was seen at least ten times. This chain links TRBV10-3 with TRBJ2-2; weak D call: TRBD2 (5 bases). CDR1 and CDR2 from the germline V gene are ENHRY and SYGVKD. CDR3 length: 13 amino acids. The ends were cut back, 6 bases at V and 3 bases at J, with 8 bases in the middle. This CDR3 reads CAIRGADTGELFF. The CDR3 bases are TGTGCCATCAGGGGAGCAGACACCGGGGAGCTGTTTTTT.

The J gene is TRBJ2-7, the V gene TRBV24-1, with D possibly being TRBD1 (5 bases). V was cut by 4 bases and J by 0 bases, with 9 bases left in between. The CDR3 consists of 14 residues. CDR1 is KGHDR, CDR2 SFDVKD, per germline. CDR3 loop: CATSEAGRSYEQYF. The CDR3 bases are TGTGCCACCAGTGAAGCAGGGCGCTCCTACGAGCAGTACTTC.

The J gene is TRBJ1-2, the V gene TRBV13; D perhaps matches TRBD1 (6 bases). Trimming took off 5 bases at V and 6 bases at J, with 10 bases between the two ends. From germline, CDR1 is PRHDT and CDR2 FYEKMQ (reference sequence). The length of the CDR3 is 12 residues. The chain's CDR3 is CASSRAGDGYTF. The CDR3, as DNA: TGTGCCAGCAGCCGGGCAGGGGATGGCTACACCTTC.

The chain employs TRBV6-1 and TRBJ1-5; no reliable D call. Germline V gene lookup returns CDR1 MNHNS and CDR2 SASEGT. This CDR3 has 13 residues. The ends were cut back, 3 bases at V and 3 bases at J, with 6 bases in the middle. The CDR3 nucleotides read TGTGCCAGCAGTGATGGTTTCAATCAGCCCCAGCATTTT. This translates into CASSDGFNQPQHF.

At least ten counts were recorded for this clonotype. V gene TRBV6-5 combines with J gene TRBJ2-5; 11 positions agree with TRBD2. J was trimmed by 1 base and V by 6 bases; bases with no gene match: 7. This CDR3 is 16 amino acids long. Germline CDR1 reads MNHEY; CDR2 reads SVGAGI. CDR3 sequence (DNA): TGTGCCAGCAGCCGTAGCGGGGGGGCCTCCCAAGAGACCCAGTACTTC. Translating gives CASSRSGGASQETQYF.

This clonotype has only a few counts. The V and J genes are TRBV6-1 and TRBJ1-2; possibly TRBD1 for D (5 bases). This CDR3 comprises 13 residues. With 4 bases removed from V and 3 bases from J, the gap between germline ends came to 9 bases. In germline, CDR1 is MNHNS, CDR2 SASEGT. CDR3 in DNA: TGTGCCAGCAGTGTATGGGACCACTATGGCTACACCTTC. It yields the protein CASSVWDHYGYTF.

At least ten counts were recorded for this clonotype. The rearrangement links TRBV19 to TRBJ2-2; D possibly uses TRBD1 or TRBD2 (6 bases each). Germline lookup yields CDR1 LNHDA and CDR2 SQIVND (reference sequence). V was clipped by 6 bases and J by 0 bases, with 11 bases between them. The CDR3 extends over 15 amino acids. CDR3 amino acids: CASSARGPNTGELFF. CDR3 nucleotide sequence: TGTGCCAGTAGCGCCCGGGGGCCGAACACCGGGGAGCTGTTTTTT.

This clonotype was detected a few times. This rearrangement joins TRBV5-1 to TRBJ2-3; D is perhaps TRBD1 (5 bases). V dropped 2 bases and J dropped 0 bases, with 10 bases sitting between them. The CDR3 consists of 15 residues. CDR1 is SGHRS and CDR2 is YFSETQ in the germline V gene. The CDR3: CASSLDSSSTDTQYF. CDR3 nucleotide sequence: TGCGCCAGCAGCTTAGACAGTTCTAGCACAGATACGCAGTATTTT.

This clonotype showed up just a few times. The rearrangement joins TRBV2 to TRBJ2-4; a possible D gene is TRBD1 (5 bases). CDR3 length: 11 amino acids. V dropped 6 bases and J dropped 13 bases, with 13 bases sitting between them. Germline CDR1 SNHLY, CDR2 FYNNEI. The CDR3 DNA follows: TGTGCCAGCAGAGACAGTTTTGGACAGTACTTC. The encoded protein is CASRDSFGQYF.